The rows below give T cell receptor beta chains drawn from one sample of a study of CD8 T cells in Susac syndrome. TCRdb fed the immunoSEQ multiplex PCR reads into MiXCR, producing one record per CDR3 protein. The profile shows some 76,000 distinct CDR3 sequences, roughly 91% of them singletons. Material for sequencing was CD8+ T cells from PBMCs. The source is a human donor with multiple sclerosis. Both conserved end residues are part of each CDR3. The D gene is left open where the match is weak. Rows give clone size only sometimes, using once, few, many, or a class for an expanded clone.

v_call	d_call	clone_size	j_call	cdr3_nt	cdr3_aa
TRBV28	TRBD2	once	TRBJ2-3	TGTGCCAGCACCTTTAGCGGGAGTGCAGATACGCAGTATTTT	CASTFSGSADTQYF
TRBV27	-	-	TRBJ1-2	TGTGCCAGCAGTAACAGGGATCGTAACTATGGCTACACCTTC	CASSNRDRNYGYTF
TRBV19	TRBD1	-	TRBJ1-1	TGTGCCAGCCGACAGGGAGGAACTGAAGCTTTCTTT	CASRQGGTEAFF
TRBV5-6	-	few	TRBJ1-2	TGTGCCAGCAGCCCCGGGGACTATGGCTACACCTTC	CASSPGDYGYTF
TRBV6-2/TRBV6-3	TRBD2	-	TRBJ2-1	TGTGCCAGCACCGAACTGGGGAGAGCGGGGCTTTACAATGAGCAGTTCTTC	CASTELGRAGLYNEQFF
TRBV7-2	-	-	TRBJ2-7	TGTGCCAGCAGCTTAGCGCTCTCCCCTTACGGGCTCGGGTACGAGCAGTACTTC	CASSLALSPYGLGYEQYF
TRBV7-8	TRBD2	-	TRBJ2-7	TGTGCCAGCAGCTTTGGGGCTAGCGGCACCTACGAGCAGTACTTC	CASSFGASGTYEQYF
TRBV11-2	TRBD2	-	TRBJ2-7	TGTGCCAGCAGCTCGGGACTAGCGGGCTACGAGCAGTACTTC	CASSSGLAGYEQYF
TRBV19	-	-	TRBJ2-6	TGTGCCAGTAGAGGGTCTGGGGCCAACGTCCTGACTTTC	CASRGSGANVLTF
TRBV2	-	-	TRBJ2-7	TGTGCCAGCAGTGCGGAGGCCAGCTCCTACGAGCAGTACTTC	CASSAEASSYEQYF
TRBV20-1	TRBD2	once	TRBJ2-5	TGCAGTGCTAAAGACCCGGGACTAGCGGGCGAATCCCAAGAGACCCAGTACTTC	CSAKDPGLAGESQETQYF
TRBV30	-	-	TRBJ1-6	TGTGCCTGGAGTGTCCTCGTTGGAGTCGGTCCCCTCCACTTT	CAWSVLVGVGPLHF
TRBV25-1	-	-	TRBJ2-3	TGTGCCAGCAGTGAATTCGGAGCGAGGGGCACAGATACGCAGTATTTT	CASSEFGARGTDTQYF
TRBV13	TRBD2	-	TRBJ2-1	TGTGCCAGCAGAGGAGCGGGAGGGCCGAAAGATTACAATGAGCAGTTCTTC	CASRGAGGPKDYNEQFF
TRBV28	TRBD1	-	TRBJ2-7	TGTGCCAGCACTACAATGGGGACAGGGGGCGAGTACGAGCAGTACTTC	CASTTMGTGGEYEQYF
TRBV11-1	TRBD2	-	TRBJ2-1	TGTGCCAGCAGCTTAGGGCTAGCGGGAGATGAGCAGTTCTTC	CASSLGLAGDEQFF
TRBV7-9	-	-	TRBJ2-1	TGTGCCAGCAGCTCACTAGGTGAGACCCGAAATTACAATGAGCAGTTCTTC	CASSSLGETRNYNEQFF
TRBV6-4	TRBD2	-	TRBJ2-3	TGTGCCAGCAGCTTCGCGGGAGGAAGCACAGATACGCAGTATTTT	CASSFAGGSTDTQYF
TRBV6-1	-	once	TRBJ1-5	TGTGCCAGCCGGGGGGAATGGGTGGTGAGCAATCAGCCCCAGCATTTT	CASRGEWVVSNQPQHF
TRBV30	TRBD1	-	TRBJ2-1	TGTGCCTGGACCCCGGCAGGGGGCGTCCCTTTAGGCAATGAGCAGTTCTTC	CAWTPAGGVPLGNEQFF
TRBV19	-	-	TRBJ2-7	TGTGCCAGTAGCGCCTCAAGGGGGTACGAGCAGTACTTC	CASSASRGYEQYF
TRBV18	-	-	TRBJ1-5	TGTGCCAGCTCACAGGGGAGGGGGCCCCAGCATTTT	CASSQGRGPQHF
TRBV4-3	-	-	TRBJ1-1	TGCGCCAGCAGCCAAGAACCGGGCCCGGGCACTGAAGCTTTCTTT	CASSQEPGPGTEAFF
TRBV15	TRBD1	-	TRBJ1-1	TGTGCCACCAGCTCCACCACAGGGGATAGGAGCGGCACTGAAGCTTTCTTT	CATSSTTGDRSGTEAFF
TRBV29-1	TRBD1	-	TRBJ2-5	TGCAGCGTTGTCAGGGGGCACATCGGAGAGACCCAGTACTTC	CSVVRGHIGETQYF
TRBV12-3/TRBV12-4	-	-	TRBJ2-3	TGTGCCAGCAGCCCCGGACTTGTCACAGATACGCAGTATTTT	CASSPGLVTDTQYF
TRBV19	-	-	TRBJ2-5	TGTGCCCCTTCTGGGGAAGAAGAGACCCAGTACTTC	CAPSGEEETQYF
TRBV9	-	-	TRBJ2-6	TGTGCCAGCAGCGCAGGCCCCGGATATGGGGCCAACGTCCTGACTTTC	CASSAGPGYGANVLTF
TRBV5-4	-	-	TRBJ1-4	TGTGCCAGCAGCTTGGGGACAGTGCATGAAAAACTGTTTTTT	CASSLGTVHEKLFF
TRBV5-1	TRBD2	-	TRBJ2-7	TGCGCCAGCAGCTTGGCCGGTGGACTAGGCCACTACGAGCAGTACTTC	CASSLAGGLGHYEQYF
TRBV11-1	-	-	TRBJ2-1	TGTGCCAGCAGCTTAGTGGTGGGGAACGCCTACAATGAGCAGTTCTTC	CASSLVVGNAYNEQFF
TRBV5-4	-	-	TRBJ2-7	TGTGCCAGCAGCTTAACAGGGAACGAGCAGTACTTC	CASSLTGNEQYF
TRBV28	TRBD2	-	TRBJ2-1	TGTGCCACCGTACCCTTGACTAGCCCGGGCGACAATGAGCAGTTCTTC	CATVPLTSPGDNEQFF
TRBV5-1	-	-	TRBJ1-1	TGCGCCAGCAGCGCGGACACCATGAACACTGAAGCTTTCTTT	CASSADTMNTEAFF
TRBV9	-	-	TRBJ1-6	TGTGCCAGCAGCGTAGAGGCAGATATTTATAATTCACCCCTCCACTTT	CASSVEADIYNSPLHF
TRBV6-5	TRBD2	-	TRBJ2-1	TGTGCCAGCAGTTATGCCAGCGGGAGTTCTTATGAGCAGTTCTTC	CASSYASGSSYEQFF
TRBV12-3/TRBV12-4	-	-	TRBJ2-2	TGTGCCAGCGCTACGGTCCCCGGGGAGCTGTTTTTT	CASATVPGELFF
TRBV3-1	-	-	TRBJ1-1	TGTGCCAGCAGCCAAGTCCCCCGGAGTGAAGCTTTCTTT	CASSQVPRSEAFF
TRBV27	TRBD2	-	TRBJ2-7	TGTGCCAGCAGTTTAGTAGCGGGAGGCTCCTACGAGCAGTACTTC	CASSLVAGGSYEQYF
TRBV29-1	-	-	TRBJ2-5	TGCAGCGTTCCCCTTAGGATAGGAGGAAGGCAAGAGACCCAGTACTTC	CSVPLRIGGRQETQYF
TRBV7-2	-	-	TRBJ2-1	TGTGCCAGCAGCTTATACGAGTTGTTAAGCTCCTACAATGAGCAGTTCTTC	CASSLYELLSSYNEQFF
TRBV9	-	-	TRBJ2-1	TGTGCCAGCAGCGCCAGCGGACTGAGCTACAATGAGCAGTTCTTC	CASSASGLSYNEQFF
TRBV7-8	-	once	TRBJ2-5	TGTGCCAGCAGCTTAGCGTACGGCGAAGAGACCCAGTACTTC	CASSLAYGEETQYF
TRBV6-1	-	-	TRBJ2-3	TGTGCCAGCAGTGAAGCAGGATCAGATACGCAGTATTTT	CASSEAGSDTQYF
TRBV6-5	-	-	TRBJ1-2	TGTGCCAGCAGTTACGGGTCAACGACCTATGGCTACACCTTC	CASSYGSTTYGYTF
TRBV12-3/TRBV12-4	TRBD2	-	TRBJ2-4	TGTGCCAGCAGTTTAGCGGGGGGGAGCAAAAACATTCAGTACTTC	CASSLAGGSKNIQYF
TRBV6-2/TRBV6-3	-	-	TRBJ2-3	TGTGCCAGCAGTTCGGGGGAAACCACAGATACGCAGTATTTT	CASSSGETTDTQYF
TRBV19	-	few	TRBJ2-1	TGTGCCAGTTCATCTCGCTCCTACAATGAGCAGTTCTTC	CASSSRSYNEQFF
TRBV5-1	TRBD1	-	TRBJ1-2	TGCGCCAGCAGCTTCCGGGACAGGGATGGCTACACCTTC	CASSFRDRDGYTF
TRBV4-1	TRBD2	-	TRBJ2-3	TGCGCCAGCAGCCAAGTTGCGGGGGGCCCAGATACGCAGTATTTT	CASSQVAGGPDTQYF
TRBV14	-	-	TRBJ1-3	TGTGCCAGCAGCCAAGTCCGCGGAGCTGGAAACACCATATATTTT	CASSQVRGAGNTIYF
TRBV19	-	-	TRBJ2-1	TGTGCCAGTACCGATGGAAACAATGAGCAGTTCTTC	CASTDGNNEQFF
TRBV18	TRBD1	-	TRBJ1-3	TGTGCCAGCTCACTTACCGGGACAGTTGGGGACACCATATATTTT	CASSLTGTVGDTIYF
TRBV11-2	-	-	TRBJ2-2	TGTGCCAGCAGCCCTTACGCCGGGGAGCTGTTTTTT	CASSPYAGELFF